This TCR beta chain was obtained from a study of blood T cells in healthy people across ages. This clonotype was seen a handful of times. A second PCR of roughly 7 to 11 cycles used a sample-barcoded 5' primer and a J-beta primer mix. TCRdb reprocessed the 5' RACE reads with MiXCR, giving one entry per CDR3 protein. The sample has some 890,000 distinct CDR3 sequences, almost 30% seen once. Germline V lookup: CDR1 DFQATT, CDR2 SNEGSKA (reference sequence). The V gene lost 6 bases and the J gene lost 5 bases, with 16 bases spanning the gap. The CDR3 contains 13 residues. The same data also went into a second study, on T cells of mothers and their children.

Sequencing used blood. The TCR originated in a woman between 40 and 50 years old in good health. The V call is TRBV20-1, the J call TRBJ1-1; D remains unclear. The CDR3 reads CSAVGRLGTEAFF. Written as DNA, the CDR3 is TGCAGTGCCGTGGGCCGTCTGGGGACTGAAGCTTTCTTT.